These 15 T cell receptor beta chains came from one sample sequenced in a study of technical replicates of blood from a handful of donors. Sequenced by immunoSEQ multiplex PCR; TCRdb stores in-frame clones only, minus some. The sample has 91,000 or so clones; about 96% are singletons. Sequenced sample: T cells isolated from PBMCs. Receptor source: a human donor in good health.

The V and J genes are TRBV10-3 and TRBJ2-7; the match to TRBD2 covers 7 bases. V trimming: 4 bases; J trimming: 0 bases; junction bases outside the gene matches: 15. CDR3 length: 18 amino acids. Germline V lookup: CDR1 ENHRY, CDR2 SYGVKD. CDR3 amino acids: CAISGSLAAGRSSYEQYF. CDR3 nucleotides: TGTGCCATCAGTGGCTCCCTAGCGGCGGGACGAAGCTCCTACGAGCAGTACTTC.

V usage is TRBV6-1 and J usage is TRBJ2-1; 8 bases map to TRBD2. V lost 3 bases to trimming and J lost 9 bases; unmatched junction nucleotides: 4. Germline V CDR1 and CDR2: MNHNS, SASEGT. The CDR3 covers 13 residues. The CDR3, as DNA: TGTGCCAGCAGTGAGGGACTAGTATCTGAGCAGTTCTTC. Residues: CASSEGLVSEQFF.

V is TRBV28 and J is TRBJ2-3; D may be TRBD1 (6 bases). This CDR3 comprises 14 residues. Germline-derived CDR1 and CDR2 are MDHEN and SYDVKM. V was trimmed by 6 bases and J by 4 bases, leaving 14 bases between them. CDR3 amino acids: CASRKDSFPDTQYF. CDR3 DNA: TGTGCCAGCAGGAAGGACAGTTTTCCAGATACGCAGTATTTT. The variable domain in full, completed from reference TRBV28 and TRBJ2-3, reads DVKVTQSSRYLVKRTGEKVFLECVQDMDHENMFWYRQDPGLGLRLIYFSYDVKMKEKGDIPEGYSVSREKKERFSLILESASTNQTSMYLCASRKDSFPDTQYFGPGTRLTVL.

The CDR3 nucleotides are TGTGCCTGGAGTCGTGGGGTTGGGCAGGGGAAGTCCTATAATTCACCCCTCCACTTT. As protein: CAWSRGVGQGKSYNSPLHF. The chain uses TRBV30 and TRBJ1-6, with D possibly matching TRBD1 (6 bases). The CDR3 is 19 amino acids. Trimming stripped 2 bases from V and 1 base from J, with 21 bases between. CDR1 is GTSNPN, CDR2 SVGIG, per germline (reference sequence).

J is TRBJ1-2 and V is TRBV7-9; no firm D call. The germline V and J ends were trimmed by 8 bases and 1 base, with 14 bases remaining between them. CDR1 and CDR2 from the germline V gene are SEHNR and FQNEAQ (reference sequence). The CDR3 extends over 14 amino acids. Written as DNA, the CDR3 is TGTGCCAGCGCCAGTCCCGGGGTTAACTATGGCTACACCTTC. Translated, it gives CASASPGVNYGYTF.

The chain recombines TRBV7-9 with TRBJ2-1; the match to TRBD2 covers 7 bases. The junction had 4 bases not matched to a gene; V was cut back by 9 bases and J by 5 bases. Germline V gene lookup returns CDR1 SEHNR and CDR2 FQNEAQ (reference sequence). This CDR3 is 12 amino acids long. Here the CDR3 DNA reads TGTGCCAGTCGGGACTACGACAATGAGCAGTTCTTC. It encodes CASRDYDNEQFF.

The chain combines TRBV27 with TRBJ1-2; D is unclear. Trimming removed 3 bases at V and 1 base at J, with 6 bases between. Germline CDR1 reads MNHEY; CDR2 reads SMNVEV (reference sequence). The CDR3 covers 13 residues. CDR3 nucleotides: TGTGCCAGCAGTTTCGGGTATAACTATGGCTACACCTTC. Residues: CASSFGYNYGYTF.

The V call is TRBV6-6, the J call TRBJ2-7; tentatively, D is TRBD1 (5 bases). The CDR3 contains 16 residues. Trimming removed 2 bases at V and 0 bases at J, with 14 bases between. Germline V lookup: CDR1 MNHNY, CDR2 SVGAGI (reference sequence). The chain's CDR3 is CASSYKDKPSSYEQYF. In nucleotides, the CDR3 is TGTGCCAGCAGTTACAAGGACAAGCCGAGCTCCTACGAGCAGTACTTC.

V and J are TRBV29-1 and TRBJ2-7; tentatively, D is TRBD2 (7 bases). V lost 5 bases and J lost 0, with 11 bases in between. Germline V gene sequence: CDR1 SQVTM, CDR2 ANQGSEA. The CDR3 sequence is 13 residues long. This chain's CDR3 is CSVTGGVSYEQYF. CDR3 nucleotide sequence: TGCAGCGTTACGGGGGGCGTCTCCTACGAGCAGTACTTC.

This clone has only one observation. The chain has TRBV4-1 and TRBJ1-3; 7 nucleotides agree with TRBD1. CDR3 length equals 18 residues. Unmatched junction bases numbered 19, after V lost 4 bases and J lost 7 bases. The germline CDR1 and CDR2 sequences are MGHRA and YSYEKL. The CDR3 region has the DNA TGCGCCAGCAGCCCTAGCAGGGACAGAGGGCAGATCAGTAACACCATATATTTT. Its translation is CASSPSRDRGQISNTIYF.

The chain recombines TRBV5-5 with TRBJ1-1, with D tentatively TRBD1 (5 bases). The CDR3 totals 15 residues. Trimming took off 0 bases at V and 0 bases at J, with 9 bases between the two ends. Germline CDR1 SGHKS, CDR2 YYEKEE (reference sequence). The CDR3 sequence is CASSLDGGVNTEAFF. CDR3 bases: TGTGCCAGCAGCTTGGATGGGGGGGTGAACACTGAAGCTTTCTTT.

This clone was seen just once. The chain joins TRBV10-1 to TRBJ2-5, with D perhaps TRBD2 (6 bases). The germline CDR1 and CDR2 sequences are WNHNN and SYGVQD (reference sequence). The germline V and J ends were trimmed by 6 bases and 5 bases, with 13 bases remaining between them. This CDR3 region has 13 residues. The CDR3, as DNA: TGCGCCAGCAGCCGACTAGAGGGTGAGACCCAGTACTTC. It encodes CASSRLEGETQYF.

The chain is built from TRBV6-1 and TRBJ2-7; D uncertain. Germline loops: CDR1 MNHNS, CDR2 SASEGT. V was pared by 5 bases and J by 7 bases, with 18 bases between. This CDR3 region has 14 residues. CDR3 amino acids: CASSSHSQVLEQYF. CDR3 bases: TGTGCCAGCAGTTCCCATTCCCAGGTTTTAGAGCAGTACTTC.

This clone was seen once. CDR3 region: CASSPGEISIATIYF. The CDR3 DNA reads TGCGCCAGCAGCCCGGGGGAGATTTCTATAGCGACCATATATTTT. The chain combines TRBV4-1 with TRBJ1-3, with D possibly being TRBD1 (5 bases). This CDR3 has 15 amino acids. V lost 4 bases and J lost 10, with 20 bases in between. Germline V gene data show CDR1 as MGHRA and CDR2 as YSYEKL.

V and J are TRBV21-1 and TRBJ1-5; TRBD1 is taken as the D call from the table, unchecked against the DNA. TRBV21-1 counts as a pseudogene. The CDR3 is made up of 14 amino acids. CDR3: CASTGQLGHQPQHF. CDR3 coding DNA: TGTGCCAGCACCGGACAGTTGGGGCATCAGCCCCAGCATTTT.